The rows below give T cell receptor beta chains drawn from one sample of a study of patients and donors after allogeneic stem cell transplantation. One entry per CDR3 protein, called by TCRdb with MiXCR from the RT-PCR reads. This table has some 90,000 distinct CDR3 sequences, roughly 50% appearing once. The sample consisted of blood, either unsorted or a sorted T cell fraction (not recorded which). These receptor sequences come from a human donor who was either an allogeneic HSCT recipient or a stem cell or donor lymphocyte infusion donor (not recorded which). It is not recorded whose cells these are; they may come from a transplant donor. Each CDR3 is given with its conserved first and last residue. The order of the fields is CDR3 protein, CDR3 DNA, V gene, J gene, clone size, D gene. A D gene is named only where the DNA matches it firmly. Clone size is stated in some rows and not others, as once, few, many or a class when expanded.

cdr3_aa: CASSSGQLLTGNTIYF; cdr3_nt: TGTGCCAGCAGCTCCGGACAACTTTTGACTGGAAACACCATATATTTT; v_call: TRBV7-2; j_call: TRBJ1-3; clone_size: few; d_call: -
cdr3_aa: CAISLTGLGYTF; cdr3_nt: TGTGCCATCAGTTTGACAGGGTTAGGCTACACCTTC; v_call: TRBV10-3; j_call: TRBJ1-2; clone_size: -; d_call: TRBD1
cdr3_aa: CASSQDWPSGYTDTQYF; cdr3_nt: TGCGCCAGCAGCCAAGATTGGCCTAGCGGGTACACAGATACGCAGTATTTT; v_call: TRBV4-3; j_call: TRBJ2-3; clone_size: -; d_call: TRBD2
cdr3_aa: CASSQDPWASGLDTGELFF; cdr3_nt: TGCGCCAGCAGCCAAGATCCGTGGGCTTCAGGGTTGGACACCGGGGAGCTGTTTTTT; v_call: TRBV4-3; j_call: TRBJ2-2; clone_size: -; d_call: -
cdr3_aa: CSVAGVTDTQYF; cdr3_nt: TGCAGCGTTGCGGGAGTCACAGATACGCAGTATTTT; v_call: TRBV29-1; j_call: TRBJ2-3; clone_size: -; d_call: -
cdr3_aa: CSAPDSQPSPLHF; cdr3_nt: TGCAGTGCACCGGACAGCCAACCTTCACCCCTCCACTTT; v_call: TRBV20-1; j_call: TRBJ1-6; clone_size: few; d_call: -
cdr3_aa: CASSRQGMNSEAFF; cdr3_nt: TGTGCCAGCAGCCGACAGGGTATGAACTCTGAAGCTTTCTTT; v_call: TRBV7-2; j_call: TRBJ1-1; clone_size: -; d_call: TRBD1
cdr3_aa: CASSLFTGGGNQPQHF; cdr3_nt: TGTGCCAGCAGTTTGTTCACAGGGGGCGGCAATCAGCCCCAGCATTTT; v_call: TRBV28; j_call: TRBJ1-5; clone_size: -; d_call: TRBD1
cdr3_aa: CASSSLAGVYNEQFF; cdr3_nt: TGTGCCAGCAGTAGTCTAGCGGGAGTCTACAATGAGCAGTTCTTC; v_call: TRBV6-5; j_call: TRBJ2-1; clone_size: few; d_call: TRBD2
cdr3_aa: CSVVLGLNTEAFF; cdr3_nt: TGCAGCGTTGTTCTGGGTTTGAACACTGAAGCTTTCTTT; v_call: TRBV29-1; j_call: TRBJ1-1; clone_size: -; d_call: -
cdr3_aa: CASSLNSGNTIYF; cdr3_nt: TGTGCCAGCAGTCTCAATTCTGGAAACACCATATATTTT; v_call: TRBV12-3/TRBV12-4; j_call: TRBJ1-3; clone_size: few; d_call: -
cdr3_aa: CASSSASTGLSGNTIYF; cdr3_nt: TGTGCCAGCAGTTCTGCCTCGACAGGCCTCTCTGGAAACACCATATATTTT; v_call: TRBV28; j_call: TRBJ1-3; clone_size: -; d_call: -
cdr3_aa: CAISESQTTNQPQHF; cdr3_nt: TGTGCCATCAGTGAGTCGCAGACAACCAATCAGCCCCAGCATTTT; v_call: TRBV10-3; j_call: TRBJ1-5; clone_size: -; d_call: -
cdr3_aa: CSARSGTSTTFSYNEQFF; cdr3_nt: TGCAGTGCTCGGAGCGGGACTAGTACCACCTTCTCCTACAATGAGCAGTTCTTC; v_call: TRBV20-1; j_call: TRBJ2-1; clone_size: -; d_call: TRBD2
cdr3_aa: CASSLAPLGLRNEKLFF; cdr3_nt: TGTGCCAGCAGCTTAGCGCCTCTGGGTTTAAGGAATGAAAAACTGTTTTTT; v_call: TRBV7-2; j_call: TRBJ1-4; clone_size: few; d_call: -
cdr3_aa: CASSLSLGHLEQFF; cdr3_nt: TGTGCCAGCAGTTTATCCCTAGGACATCTTGAGCAGTTCTTC; v_call: TRBV27; j_call: TRBJ2-1; clone_size: -; d_call: -